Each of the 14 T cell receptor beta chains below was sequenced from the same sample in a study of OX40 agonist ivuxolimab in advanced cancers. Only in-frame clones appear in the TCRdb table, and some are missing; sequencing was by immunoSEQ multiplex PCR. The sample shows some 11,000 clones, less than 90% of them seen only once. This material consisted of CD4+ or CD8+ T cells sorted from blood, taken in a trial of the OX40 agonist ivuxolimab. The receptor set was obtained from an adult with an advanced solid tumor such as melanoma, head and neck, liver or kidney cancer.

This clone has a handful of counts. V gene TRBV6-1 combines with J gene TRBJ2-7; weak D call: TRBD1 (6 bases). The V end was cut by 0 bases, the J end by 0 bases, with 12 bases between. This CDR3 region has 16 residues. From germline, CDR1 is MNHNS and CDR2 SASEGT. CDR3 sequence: CASSEATGWDSYEQYF. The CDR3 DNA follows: TGTGCCAGCAGTGAAGCCACAGGGTGGGACTCCTACGAGCAGTACTTC.

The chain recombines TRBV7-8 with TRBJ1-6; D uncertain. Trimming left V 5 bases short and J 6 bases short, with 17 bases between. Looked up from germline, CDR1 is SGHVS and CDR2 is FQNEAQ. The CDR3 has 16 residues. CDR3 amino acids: CASSPFLEGSNSPLHF. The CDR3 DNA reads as TGTGCCAGCAGCCCCTTTCTTGAAGGGAGTAATTCACCCCTCCACTTT.

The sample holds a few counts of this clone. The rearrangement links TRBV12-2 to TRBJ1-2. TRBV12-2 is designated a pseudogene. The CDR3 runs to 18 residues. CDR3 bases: TGTGCAAGTCGCTTAGCTAGACTCAGGGACGAAGCTAACTATGGCTACACCTTC. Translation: CASRLARLRDEANYGYTF.

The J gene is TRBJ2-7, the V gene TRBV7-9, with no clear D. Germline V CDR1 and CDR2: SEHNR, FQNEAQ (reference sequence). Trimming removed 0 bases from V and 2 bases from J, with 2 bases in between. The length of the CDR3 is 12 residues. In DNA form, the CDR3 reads TGTGCCAGCAGCTTAGCCCCCTACGAGCAGTACTTC. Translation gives CASSLAPYEQYF. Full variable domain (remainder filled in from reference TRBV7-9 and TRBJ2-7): DTGVSQNPRHKITKRGQNVTFRCDPISEHNRLYWYRQTLGQGPEFLTYFQNEAQLEKSRLLSDRFSAERPKGSFSTLEIQRTEQGDSAMYLCASSLAPYEQYFGPGTRLTVT.

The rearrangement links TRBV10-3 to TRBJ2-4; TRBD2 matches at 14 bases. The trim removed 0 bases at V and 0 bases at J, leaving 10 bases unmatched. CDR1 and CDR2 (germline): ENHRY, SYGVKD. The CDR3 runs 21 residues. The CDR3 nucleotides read TGTGCCATCAGTGAGTCTTTTCCGGGACTAGCGGGAGAGCGAGCCAAAAACATTCAGTACTTC. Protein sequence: CAISESFPGLAGERAKNIQYF.

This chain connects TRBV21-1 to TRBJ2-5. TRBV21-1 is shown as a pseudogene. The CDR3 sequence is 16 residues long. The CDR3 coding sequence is TGTGCCAGCAGCAAAGGGGGGAGTCCTGACCCCGGGGCCCAGTACTTC. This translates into CASSKGGSPDPGAQYF.

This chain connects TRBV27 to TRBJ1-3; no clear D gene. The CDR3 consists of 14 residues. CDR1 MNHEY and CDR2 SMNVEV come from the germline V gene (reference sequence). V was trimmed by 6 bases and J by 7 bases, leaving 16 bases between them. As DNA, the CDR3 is TGTGCCAGCAGAAACGGACCCATCGGGAACACCATATATTTT. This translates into CASRNGPIGNTIYF.

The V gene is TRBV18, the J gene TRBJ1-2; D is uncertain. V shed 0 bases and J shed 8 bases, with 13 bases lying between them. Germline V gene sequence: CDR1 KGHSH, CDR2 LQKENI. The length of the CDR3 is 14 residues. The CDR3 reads CASSPPDHIWGYTF. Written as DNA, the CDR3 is TGTGCCAGCTCACCACCGGACCATATTTGGGGCTACACCTTC. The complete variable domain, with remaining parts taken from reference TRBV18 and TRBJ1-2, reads NAGVMQNPRHLVRRRGQEARLRCSPMKGHSHVYWYRQLPEEGLKFMVYLQKENIIDESGMPKERFSAEFPKEGPSILRIQQVVRGDSAAYFCASSPPDHIWGYTFGSGTRLTVV.

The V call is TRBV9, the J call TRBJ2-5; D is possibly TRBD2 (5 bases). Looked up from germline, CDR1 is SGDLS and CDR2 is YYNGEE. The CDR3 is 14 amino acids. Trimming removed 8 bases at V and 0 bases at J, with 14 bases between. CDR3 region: CAREEVGYQETQYF. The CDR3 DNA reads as TGTGCCAGGGAGGAGGTCGGGTACCAAGAGACCCAGTACTTC.

The CDR3 sequence: CASSPRGGLTGELFF. The CDR3 nucleotides are TGTGCCAGCAGCCCCCGCGGGGGCCTCACCGGGGAGCTGTTTTTT. V and J are TRBV11-3 and TRBJ2-2, with D possibly being TRBD2 (7 bases). Trimming removed 5 bases from V and 4 bases from J, with 14 bases in between. The length of the CDR3 is 15 residues. Germline V gene lookup returns CDR1 SGHNT and CDR2 YENEEA.

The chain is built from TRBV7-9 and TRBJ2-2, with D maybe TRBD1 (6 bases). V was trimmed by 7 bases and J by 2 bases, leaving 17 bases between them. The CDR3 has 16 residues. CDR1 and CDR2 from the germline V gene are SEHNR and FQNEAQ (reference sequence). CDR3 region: CASTPTGTLNTGELFF. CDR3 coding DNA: TGTGCCAGCACCCCTACGGGGACACTCAACACCGGGGAGCTGTTTTTT.

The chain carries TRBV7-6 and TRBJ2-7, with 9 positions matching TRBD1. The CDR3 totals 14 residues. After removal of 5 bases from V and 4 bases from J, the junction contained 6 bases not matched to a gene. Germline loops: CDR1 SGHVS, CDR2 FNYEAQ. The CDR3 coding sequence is TGTGCCAGCAGCCCCGGGACAGGGATGTACGAGCAGTACTTC. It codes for CASSPGTGMYEQYF.

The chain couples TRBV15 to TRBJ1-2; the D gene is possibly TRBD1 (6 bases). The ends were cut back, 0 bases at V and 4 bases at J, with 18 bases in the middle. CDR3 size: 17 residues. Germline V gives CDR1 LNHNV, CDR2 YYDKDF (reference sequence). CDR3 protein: CATSREGEGEITYGYTF. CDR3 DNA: TGTGCCACCAGCAGAGAGGGCGAGGGGGAGATTACCTATGGCTACACCTTC.

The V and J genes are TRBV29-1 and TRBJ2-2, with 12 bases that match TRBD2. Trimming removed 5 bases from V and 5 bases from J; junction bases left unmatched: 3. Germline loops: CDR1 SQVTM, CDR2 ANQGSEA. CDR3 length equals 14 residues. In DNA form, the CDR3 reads TGCAGCGTTCGACTAGCGGGAGCGACCGGGGAGCTGTTTTTT. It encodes CSVRLAGATGELFF.